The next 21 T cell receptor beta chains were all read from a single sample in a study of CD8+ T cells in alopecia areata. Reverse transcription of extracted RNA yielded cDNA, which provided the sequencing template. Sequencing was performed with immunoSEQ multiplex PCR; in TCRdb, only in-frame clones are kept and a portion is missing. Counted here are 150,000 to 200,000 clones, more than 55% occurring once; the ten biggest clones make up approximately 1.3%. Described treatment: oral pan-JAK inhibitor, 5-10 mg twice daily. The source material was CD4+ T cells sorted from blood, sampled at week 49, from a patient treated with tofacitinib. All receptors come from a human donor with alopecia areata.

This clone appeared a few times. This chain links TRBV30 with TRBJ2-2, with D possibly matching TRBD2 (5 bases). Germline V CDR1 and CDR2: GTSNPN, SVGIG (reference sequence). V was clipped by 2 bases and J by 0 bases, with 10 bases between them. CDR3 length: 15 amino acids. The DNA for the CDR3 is TGTGCCTGGAGTTTAGGAGGCGCGAACACCGGGGAGCTGTTTTTT. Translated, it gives CAWSLGGANTGELFF. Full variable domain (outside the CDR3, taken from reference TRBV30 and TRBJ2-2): SQTIHQWPATLVQPVGSPLSLECTVEGTSNPNLYWYRQAAGRGLQLLFYSVGIGQISSEVPQNLSASRPQDRQFILSSKKLLLSDSGFYLCAWSLGGANTGELFFGEGSRLTVL.

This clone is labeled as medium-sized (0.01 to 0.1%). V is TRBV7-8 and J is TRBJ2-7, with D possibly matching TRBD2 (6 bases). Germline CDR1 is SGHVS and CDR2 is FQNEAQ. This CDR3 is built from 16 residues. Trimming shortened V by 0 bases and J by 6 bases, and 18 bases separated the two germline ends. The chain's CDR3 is CASSLASTAGSSEQYF. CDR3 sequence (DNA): TGTGCCAGCAGCTTAGCGTCGACGGCGGGGAGCAGCGAGCAGTACTTC. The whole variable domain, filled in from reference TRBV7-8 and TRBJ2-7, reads GAGVSQSPRYKVAKRGQDVALRCDPISGHVSLFWYQQALGQGPEFLTYFQNEAQLDKSGLPSDRFFAERPEGSVSTLKIQRTQQEDSAVYLCASSLASTAGSSEQYFGPGTRLTVT.

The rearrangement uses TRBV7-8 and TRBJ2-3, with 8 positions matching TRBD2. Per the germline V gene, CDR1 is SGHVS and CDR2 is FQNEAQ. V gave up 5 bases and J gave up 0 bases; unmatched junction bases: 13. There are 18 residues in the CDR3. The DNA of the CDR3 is TGTGCCAGCAGCCCCCATGATGCGCTAGCGGGTAGCACAGATACGCAGTATTTT. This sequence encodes CASSPHDALAGSTDTQYF.

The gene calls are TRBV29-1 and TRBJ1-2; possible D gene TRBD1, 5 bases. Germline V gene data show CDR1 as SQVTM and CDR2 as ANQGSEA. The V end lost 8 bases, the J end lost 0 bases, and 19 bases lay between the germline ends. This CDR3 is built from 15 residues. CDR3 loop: CSTDERRDANYGYTF. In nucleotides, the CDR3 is TGCAGCACTGATGAACGCAGGGATGCTAACTATGGCTACACCTTC.

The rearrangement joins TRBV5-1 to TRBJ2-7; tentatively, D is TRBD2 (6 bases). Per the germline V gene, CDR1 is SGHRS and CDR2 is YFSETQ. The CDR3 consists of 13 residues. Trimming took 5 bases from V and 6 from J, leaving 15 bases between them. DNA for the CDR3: TGCGCCAGCAGTGTTGGGGACTTCACCGAGCAGTACTTC. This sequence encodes CASSVGDFTEQYF.

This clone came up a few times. The CDR3 region has the DNA TGTGCCACCAGCAGAGATAAGGGGAGGGGGCTCGGAGATACGCAGTATTTT. Residues: CATSRDKGRGLGDTQYF. The rearrangement links TRBV15 to TRBJ2-3; D is perhaps TRBD1 or TRBD2 (7 bases each). CDR1 and CDR2 (germline): LNHNV, YYDKDF (reference sequence). The CDR3 is 17 amino acids. V was pared by 0 bases and J by 5 bases, with 18 bases between.

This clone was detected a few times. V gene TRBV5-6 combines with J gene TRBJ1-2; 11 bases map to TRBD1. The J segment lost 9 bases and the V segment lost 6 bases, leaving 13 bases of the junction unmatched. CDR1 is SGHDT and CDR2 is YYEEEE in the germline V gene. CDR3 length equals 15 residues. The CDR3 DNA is TGTGCCAGCACCCACTCAGCTGGGACAGGGGGAAGCTACACCTTC. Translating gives CASTHSAGTGGSYTF. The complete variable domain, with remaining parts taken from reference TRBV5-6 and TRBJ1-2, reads DAGVTQSPTHLIKTRGQQVTLRCSPKSGHDTVSWYQQALGQGPQFIFQYYEEEERQRGNFPDRFSGHQFPNYSSELNVNALLLGDSALYLCASTHSAGTGGSYTFGSGTRLTVV.

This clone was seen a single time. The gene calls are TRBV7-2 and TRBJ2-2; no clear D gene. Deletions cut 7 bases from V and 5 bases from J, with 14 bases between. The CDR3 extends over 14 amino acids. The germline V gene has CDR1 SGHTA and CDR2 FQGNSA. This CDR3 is CASNLDGVTGELFF. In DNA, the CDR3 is TGTGCCAGCAACCTCGATGGGGTTACCGGGGAGCTGTTTTTT.

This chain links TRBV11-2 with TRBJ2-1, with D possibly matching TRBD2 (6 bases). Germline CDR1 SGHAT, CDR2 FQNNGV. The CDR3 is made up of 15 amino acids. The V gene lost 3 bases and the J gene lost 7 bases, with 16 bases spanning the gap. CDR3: CASSFERLAGNEQFF. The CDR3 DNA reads TGTGCCAGCAGCTTTGAGCGCCTCGCGGGGAATGAGCAGTTCTTC.

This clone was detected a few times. The CDR3 DNA reads as TGTGCCAGCAGCCGGGGTCACCTGCAGAACTACGAGCAGTACTTC. This translates into CASSRGHLQNYEQYF. The rearrangement joins TRBV7-9 to TRBJ2-7, with D possibly being TRBD2 (5 bases). The CDR3 is 15 amino acids. The V gene's germline CDR1 is SEHNR and CDR2 FQNEAQ (reference sequence). V was clipped by 5 bases and J by 3 bases, with 17 bases between them.

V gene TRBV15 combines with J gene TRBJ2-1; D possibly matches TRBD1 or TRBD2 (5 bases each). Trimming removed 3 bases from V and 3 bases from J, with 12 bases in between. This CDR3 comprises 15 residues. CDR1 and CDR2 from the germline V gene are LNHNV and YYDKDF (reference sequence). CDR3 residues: CATSRAGTGYNEQFF. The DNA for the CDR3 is TGTGCCACCAGCAGGGCCGGGACCGGCTACAATGAGCAGTTCTTC.

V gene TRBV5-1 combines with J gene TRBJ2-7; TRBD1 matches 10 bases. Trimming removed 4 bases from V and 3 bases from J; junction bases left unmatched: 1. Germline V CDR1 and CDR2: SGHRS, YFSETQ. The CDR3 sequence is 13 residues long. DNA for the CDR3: TGCGCCAGCAGCGGGACAGGGGTCTACGAGCAGTACTTC. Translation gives CASSGTGVYEQYF.

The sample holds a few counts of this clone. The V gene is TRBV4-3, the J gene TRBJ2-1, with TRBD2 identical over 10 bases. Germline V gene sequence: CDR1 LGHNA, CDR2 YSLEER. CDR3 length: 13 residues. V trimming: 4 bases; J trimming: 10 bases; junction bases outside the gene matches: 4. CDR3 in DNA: TGCGCCAGCAGCCGTAGCGGGGGGACCGAGCAGTTCTTC. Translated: CASSRSGGTEQFF.

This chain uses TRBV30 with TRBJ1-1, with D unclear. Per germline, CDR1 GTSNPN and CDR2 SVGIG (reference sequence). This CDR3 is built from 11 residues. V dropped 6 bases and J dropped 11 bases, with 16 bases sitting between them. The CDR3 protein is CACIGAWEAFF. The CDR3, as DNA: TGTGCCTGTATAGGAGCCTGGGAGGCTTTCTTT.

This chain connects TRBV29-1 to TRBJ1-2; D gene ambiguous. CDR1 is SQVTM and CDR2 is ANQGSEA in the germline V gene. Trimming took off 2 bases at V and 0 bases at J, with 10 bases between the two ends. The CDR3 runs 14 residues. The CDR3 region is CSVELAATNYGYTF. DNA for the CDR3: TGCAGCGTTGAATTGGCAGCAACTAACTATGGCTACACCTTC. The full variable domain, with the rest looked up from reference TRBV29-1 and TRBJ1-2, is SAVISQKPSRDICQRGTSLTIQCQVDSQVTMMFWYRQQPGQSLTLIATANQGSEATYESGFVIDKFPISRPNLTFSTLTVSNMSPEDSSIYLCSVELAATNYGYTFGSGTRLTVV.

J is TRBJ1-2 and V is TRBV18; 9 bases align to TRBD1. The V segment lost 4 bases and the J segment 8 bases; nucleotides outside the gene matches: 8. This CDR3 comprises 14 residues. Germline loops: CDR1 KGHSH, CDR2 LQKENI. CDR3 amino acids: CASSLKDRGDGYTF. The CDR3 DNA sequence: TGTGCCAGCTCACTTAAGGACAGGGGAGACGGCTACACCTTC.

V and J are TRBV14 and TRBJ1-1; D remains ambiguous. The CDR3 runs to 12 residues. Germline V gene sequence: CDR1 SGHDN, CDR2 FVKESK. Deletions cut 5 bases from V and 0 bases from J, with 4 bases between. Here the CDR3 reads CASSTMNTEAFF. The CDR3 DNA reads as TGTGCCAGCAGCACCATGAACACTGAAGCTTTCTTT.

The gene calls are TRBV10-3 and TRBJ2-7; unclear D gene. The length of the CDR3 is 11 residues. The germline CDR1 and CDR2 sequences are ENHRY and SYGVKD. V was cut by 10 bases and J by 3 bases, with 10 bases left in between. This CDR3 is CASGRDYEQYF. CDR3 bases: TGTGCCAGTGGGCGCGACTACGAGCAGTACTTC.

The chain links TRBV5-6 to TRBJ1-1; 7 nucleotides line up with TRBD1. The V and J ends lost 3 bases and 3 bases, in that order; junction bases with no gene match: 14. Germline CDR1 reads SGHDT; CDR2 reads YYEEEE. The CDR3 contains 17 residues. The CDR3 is CASSSLSHRGFDTEAFF. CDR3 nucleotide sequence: TGTGCCAGCAGCTCCTTAAGTCACAGGGGCTTTGACACTGAAGCTTTCTTT.

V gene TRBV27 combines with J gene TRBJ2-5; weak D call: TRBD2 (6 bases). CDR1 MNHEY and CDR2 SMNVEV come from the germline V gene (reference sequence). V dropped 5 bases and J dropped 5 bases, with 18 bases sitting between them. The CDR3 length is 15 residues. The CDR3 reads CASSPNLGSSETQYF. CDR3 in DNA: TGTGCCAGCAGTCCAAACCTCGGGAGTTCGGAGACCCAGTACTTC.

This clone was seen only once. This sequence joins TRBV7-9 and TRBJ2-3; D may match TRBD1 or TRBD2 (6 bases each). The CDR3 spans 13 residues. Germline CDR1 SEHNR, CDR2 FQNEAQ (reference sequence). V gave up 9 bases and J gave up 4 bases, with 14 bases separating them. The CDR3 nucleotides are TGTGCCAGTTTGGGGGGCCGGGCAGATACGCAGTATTTT. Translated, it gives CASLGGRADTQYF.